The rows below give T cell receptor beta chains drawn from one sample of a study of shared clonotypes between healthy human individuals. TCRdb's table, derived via immunoSEQ multiplex PCR, lists solely in-frame clones and lacks some. Of some 1.5 million clones listed, 95% to 99% are singletons. The sample comprised naive CD4+ T cells sorted from blood. These receptors were taken from a young man in good health. CDR3s include the opening cysteine and the closing phenylalanine or tryptophan. D genes are given only for firm matches.

TRBV27	TRBJ2-1	.	TGTGCCAGCAGTTTGATCAGGTACAATGAGCAGTTCTTC	CASSLIRYNEQFF
TRBV5-1	TRBJ2-3	TRBD1	TGCGCCAGCAGCTTGCCCGGGACAGGGGGCTCTAGCACAGATACGCAGTATTTT	CASSLPGTGGSSTDTQYF
TRBV11-2	TRBJ2-1	.	TGTGCCAGCAGCCTGTCGAGTGGACCCTGGTTGGATGAGCAGTTCTTC	CASSLSSGPWLDEQFF
TRBV30	TRBJ2-1	.	TGTGCCTGGAGTGTATTGGGGGAGGCTTACAATGAGCAGTTCTTC	CAWSVLGEAYNEQFF
TRBV19	TRBJ1-5	.	TGTGCCAGTAGTATCAGACCCCATAGCCCCCAGCATTTT	CASSIRPHSPQHF
TRBV18	TRBJ2-7	.	TGTGCCAGCTCCACGAAAGCATACTACGAGCAGTACTTC	CASSTKAYYEQYF
TRBV5-6	TRBJ2-5	TRBD1	TGTGCCAGCAGCTTGGTAGGGACAGAAGAGACCCAGTACTTC	CASSLVGTEETQYF
TRBV27	TRBJ2-7	TRBD2	TGTGCCAGCAGCCCGTGGGGGACTAGCGGGTCTTACGAGCAGTACTTC	CASSPWGTSGSYEQYF
TRBV5-1	TRBJ2-7	TRBD2	TGCGCCAGCAGTCTAGGGACTAGCAGGGGCTACGAGCAGTACTTC	CASSLGTSRGYEQYF
TRBV25-1	TRBJ2-7	TRBD2	TGTGCCAGCAGTGCCTTCGGACTAGCGGAGCAGTACTTC	CASSAFGLAEQYF
TRBV11-3	TRBJ2-3	.	TGTGCCAGCAGCTTAGACAGGAGCCCAGATACGCAGTATTTT	CASSLDRSPDTQYF
TRBV5-1	TRBJ2-3	TRBD2	TGCGCCAGCAGCTTGAGGACTAGCGGGAGTGGTATTACAGATACGCAGTATTTT	CASSLRTSGSGITDTQYF
TRBV11-2	TRBJ2-7	TRBD2	TGTGCCAGCAGTATAACCAGCGGGAGTTTCCACGAGCAGTACTTC	CASSITSGSFHEQYF